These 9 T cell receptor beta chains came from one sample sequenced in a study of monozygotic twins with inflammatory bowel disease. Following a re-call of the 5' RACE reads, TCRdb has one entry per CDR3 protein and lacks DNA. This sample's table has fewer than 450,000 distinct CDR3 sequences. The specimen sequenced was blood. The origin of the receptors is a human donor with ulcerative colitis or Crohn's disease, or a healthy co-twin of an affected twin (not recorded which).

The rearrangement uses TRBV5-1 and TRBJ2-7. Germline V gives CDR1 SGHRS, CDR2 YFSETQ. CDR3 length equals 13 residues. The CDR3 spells CASSYRTSYEQYF.

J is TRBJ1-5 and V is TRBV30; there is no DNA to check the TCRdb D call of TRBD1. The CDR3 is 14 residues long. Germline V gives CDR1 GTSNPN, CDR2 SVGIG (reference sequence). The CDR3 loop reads CAWSVGTAYQPQHF.

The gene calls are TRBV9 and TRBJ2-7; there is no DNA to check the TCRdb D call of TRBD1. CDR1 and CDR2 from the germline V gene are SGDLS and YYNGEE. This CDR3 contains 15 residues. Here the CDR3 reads CASSGGPLPSYEQYF.

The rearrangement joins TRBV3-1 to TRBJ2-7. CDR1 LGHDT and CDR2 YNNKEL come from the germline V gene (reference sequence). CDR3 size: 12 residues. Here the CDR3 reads CASSQDLNEQYF.

The CDR3 spells CASRLITGDPQYF. The chain couples TRBV6-2 or TRBV6-3 to TRBJ2-3; TCRdb's D call of TRBD1 is untestable without DNA. The CDR3 length is 13 residues. Germline V lookup: CDR1 MNHEY, CDR2 SVGEGT.

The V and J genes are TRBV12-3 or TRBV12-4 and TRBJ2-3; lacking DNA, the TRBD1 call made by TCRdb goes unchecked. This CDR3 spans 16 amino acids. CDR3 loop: CASSLVGGGLTDTQYF.

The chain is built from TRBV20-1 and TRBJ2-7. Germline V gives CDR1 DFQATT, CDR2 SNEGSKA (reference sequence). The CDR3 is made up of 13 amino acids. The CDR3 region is CSARDVSSYEQYF.

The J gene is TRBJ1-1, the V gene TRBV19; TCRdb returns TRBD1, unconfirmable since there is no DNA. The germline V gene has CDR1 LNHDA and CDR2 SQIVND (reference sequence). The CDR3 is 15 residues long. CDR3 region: CASSTPGGPSTEAFF.

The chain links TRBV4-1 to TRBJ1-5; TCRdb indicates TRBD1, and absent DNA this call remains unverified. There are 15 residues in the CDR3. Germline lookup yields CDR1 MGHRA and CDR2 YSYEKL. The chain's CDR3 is CASSLQGAGNQPQHF.